This TCR beta chain is drawn from a study of blood T cell repertoires in COVID-19. Sequenced by immunoSEQ multiplex PCR; TCRdb stores in-frame clones only, minus some. The top ten hold more than 7.5% of the sample, which has about 460,000 clones, 70% to 90% seen once. V was cut by 7 bases and J by 1 base, with 14 bases left in between. Per the germline V gene, CDR1 is SGHDN and CDR2 is FVKESK. This CDR3 region has 15 residues. Sequencing was done on a sample of PBMCs or T cells enriched from blood (not recorded which). The chain is built from TRBV14 and TRBJ2-1, with D possibly being TRBD2 (6 bases). The clonotype comes from a woman aged 55-69 years who had recovered from COVID-19. CDR3: CASTGGPLSYNEQFF. The CDR3 region has the DNA TGTGCCAGCACCGGGGGACCCCTGTCCTACAATGAGCAGTTCTTC.